Each of the 23 T cell receptor beta chains below was sequenced from the same sample in a study of CD8 T cell repertoires and HIV-1 epitope variants (dated by TCRdb to between 2020 and 2021). Libraries were prepared through the immunoSEQ multiplex PCR assay. TCRdb took over this immuneACCESS table, retaining in-frame rearrangements with V and J assigned. Such tables are incomplete; in checked studies, under half of the missing clones stem from an unresolved V gene, and the remainder is unexplained. The table for this sample lists 1,800 or so clones; 69% of them were counted only once. The ten top clones hold roughly 39% of the sample. These receptors lack a known antigen. The sequenced sample consisted of cultured CD8+ T cells derived from PBMCs. These receptors were taken from a male donor with HIV.

Within the sample, this clone is large. V usage is TRBV25-1 and J usage is TRBJ2-2; 7 bases match TRBD1. This CDR3 is 14 amino acids long. CDR1 and CDR2 from the germline V gene are MGHDK and SYGVNS. J lost 4 bases, V lost 3 bases, and 2 bases had no gene match. The CDR3 is CASSDGTATGELFF. The DNA of the CDR3 is TGTGCCAGCAGTGACGGGACAGCCACCGGGGAGCTGTTTTTT. Based on the CDR3 plus reference TRBV25-1 and TRBJ2-2, the full variable domain is EADIYQTPRYLVIGTGKKITLECSQTMGHDKMYWYQQDPGMELHLIHYSYGVNSTEKGDLSSESTVSRIRTEHFPLTLESARPSHTSQYLCASSDGTATGELFFGEGSRLTVL.

The chain is built from TRBV6-5 and TRBJ2-7, with 7 bases fitting TRBD1. This CDR3 comprises 15 residues. Germline-derived CDR1 and CDR2 are MNHEY and SVGAGI. V shed 6 bases and J 2 bases; nucleotides not matched to a gene: 10. In nucleotides, the CDR3 is TGTGCCAGCAGCCTGACAGGGTCATTTACCTACGAGCAGTACTTC. Translated, it gives CASSLTGSFTYEQYF.

The CDR3, as DNA: TGCGCCAGCAGTGAGTCGGTTAGCGGGGGGCAAGAGACCCAGTACTTC. Protein product: CASSESVSGGQETQYF. The V call is TRBV10-2, the J call TRBJ2-5; 10 positions match TRBD2. V lost 0 bases and J lost 2; bases outside the gene matches: 3. This CDR3 has 16 amino acids. CDR1 WSHSY and CDR2 SAAADI come from the germline V gene.

J is TRBJ1-6 and V is TRBV5-1, with D perhaps matching TRBD1 (5 bases). The length of the CDR3 is 15 residues. Trimming shortened V by 1 base and J by 6 bases, and 11 bases separated the two germline ends. CDR1 is SGHRS and CDR2 is YFSETQ in the germline V gene. The CDR3 sequence is CASSLSAGSNSPLHF. CDR3 in DNA: TGCGCCAGCAGCTTGAGCGCAGGGTCTAATTCACCCCTCCACTTT.

The genes are TRBV28 and TRBJ2-1; D unresolved. Germline V lookup: CDR1 MDHEN, CDR2 SYDVKM. V dropped 5 bases and J dropped 6 bases, with 14 bases sitting between them. The CDR3 is 14 residues long. For the CDR3, the DNA is TGTGCCAGCAGTAAACCTCTAGGATTCAATGAGCAGTTCTTC. Translating gives CASSKPLGFNEQFF.

The chain joins TRBV6-5 to TRBJ1-5, with D tentatively TRBD1 (6 bases). Per germline, CDR1 MNHEY and CDR2 SVGAGI. The CDR3 is 15 amino acids. V was cut by 5 bases and J by 5 bases, with 16 bases left in between. CDR3 bases: TGTGCCAGCAGTGGGGGGCAGGGGATACATCAGCCCCAGCATTTT. Encoded protein: CASSGGQGIHQPQHF.

This clone was counted once. The rearrangement uses TRBV9 and TRBJ2-5, with D perhaps TRBD2 (6 bases). Germline CDR1 reads SGDLS; CDR2 reads YYNGEE. The CDR3 is 15 residues long. V was trimmed by 4 bases and J by 4 bases, leaving 17 bases between them. This CDR3 is CASSQDGLEGETQYF. The CDR3 nucleotides are TGTGCCAGCAGCCAAGACGGACTGGAGGGAGAGACCCAGTACTTC.

The CDR3 protein is CASSTWVEVGSPLHF. In DNA form, the CDR3 reads TGTGCCAGCAGCACGTGGGTCGAAGTGGGTTCACCCCTCCACTTT. The chain carries TRBV7-2 and TRBJ1-6; no firm D call. This CDR3 is built from 15 residues. Germline V gene sequence: CDR1 SGHTA, CDR2 FQGNSA. Trimming removed 5 bases at V and 9 bases at J, with 17 bases between.

This clone was detected a few times. V and J are TRBV28 and TRBJ1-1, with no clear D. CDR3 length: 13 amino acids. The germline gives CDR1 MDHEN, CDR2 SYDVKM. The V gene lost 1 base and the J gene lost 8 bases, with 11 bases spanning the gap. Here the CDR3 reads CASSLLGSGEAFF. The CDR3 nucleotides read TGTGCCAGCAGTTTATTGGGCTCGGGGGAAGCTTTCTTT. Looking up the rest from reference TRBV28 and TRBJ1-1 gives the full variable domain: DVKVTQSSRYLVKRTGEKVFLECVQDMDHENMFWYRQDPGLGLRLIYFSYDVKMKEKGDIPEGYSVSREKKERFSLILESASTNQTSMYLCASSLLGSGEAFFGQGTRLTVV.

This chain connects TRBV9 to TRBJ1-6, with 8 bases fitting TRBD1. The CDR3 is made up of 19 amino acids. Germline V CDR1 and CDR2: SGDLS, YYNGEE. Trimming removed 0 bases from V and 7 bases from J; junction bases left unmatched: 15. CDR3 loop: CASSVDKGTGSGGNSPLHF. For the CDR3, the DNA is TGTGCCAGCAGCGTAGACAAAGGGACAGGCTCTGGGGGGAATTCACCCCTCCACTTT.

The chain uses TRBV27 and TRBJ2-3; D is perhaps TRBD1 (6 bases). The CDR3 loop spans 15 amino acids. V dropped 3 bases and J dropped 3 bases, with 13 bases sitting between them. Looked up from germline, CDR1 is MNHEY and CDR2 is SMNVEV (reference sequence). DNA of the CDR3: TGTGCCAGCAGTTTTACCAGGGGAAGGACAGATACGCAGTATTTT. Translated: CASSFTRGRTDTQYF.

The chain links TRBV9 to TRBJ1-1; 11 nucleotides agree with TRBD1. This CDR3 contains 14 residues. Germline V lookup: CDR1 SGDLS, CDR2 YYNGEE. V shed 3 bases, J shed 4 bases, and the junction held 2 bases outside the gene matches. The CDR3 is CASSAGQGATEAFF. The CDR3 DNA reads as TGTGCCAGCAGCGCCGGACAGGGGGCCACTGAAGCTTTCTTT.

The chain uses TRBV6-4 and TRBJ2-3, with D perhaps TRBD1 (6 bases). The CDR3 consists of 15 residues. Germline V gene lookup returns CDR1 MRHNA and CDR2 SNTAGT. V dropped 4 bases and J dropped 0 bases, with 11 bases sitting between them. The CDR3 DNA is TGTGCCAGCAGTGTTGTGGGGGCTAGCACAGATACGCAGTATTTT. Amino acid sequence: CASSVVGASTDTQYF.

V gene TRBV19 combines with J gene TRBJ2-1; TRBD2 is a possible D gene (6 bases). V was shortened by 9 bases and J by 8 bases, with 14 bases between the two germline ends. Looked up from germline, CDR1 is LNHDA and CDR2 is SQIVND (reference sequence). This CDR3 is built from 12 residues. The CDR3, as DNA: TGTGCCAGCGGCCGGGGGTTAGATGAGCAGTTCTTC. Translation: CASGRGLDEQFF. The full variable domain, rest sourced from reference TRBV19 and TRBJ2-1, is DGGITQSPKYLFRKEGQNVTLSCEQNLNHDAMYWYRQDPGQGLRLIYYSQIVNDFQKGDIAEGYSVSREKKESFPLTVTSAQKNPTAFYLCASGRGLDEQFFGPGTRLTVL.

To note about this clone: Different DNA sequences within this sample yield the same CDR3. The rearrangement uses TRBV5-6 and TRBJ1-6; a weak D match, TRBD1 (5 bases). Germline loops: CDR1 SGHDT, CDR2 YYEEEE. This CDR3 spans 15 amino acids. Trimming stripped 2 bases from V and 7 bases from J, with 13 bases between. As DNA, the CDR3 is TGTGCCAGCAGCTTCCTCCAGGGCGTGAATTCACCCCTCCACTTT. Protein product: CASSFLQGVNSPLHF.

This clone was seen a handful of times. The chain employs TRBV2 and TRBJ2-7; D perhaps matches TRBD1 (5 bases). Deletions cut 7 bases from V and 3 bases from J, with 13 bases between. The V gene's germline CDR1 is SNHLY and CDR2 FYNNEI. CDR3 length equals 13 residues. In nucleotides, the CDR3 is TGTGCCAGCACCGAACCCGACAGCTACGAGCAGTACTTC. The encoded protein is CASTEPDSYEQYF.

This clone occurred once. The V call is TRBV10-1, the J call TRBJ2-7; D is possibly TRBD2 (5 bases). The V end lost 3 bases, the J end lost 3 bases, and 9 bases lay between the germline ends. From germline, CDR1 is WNHNN and CDR2 SYGVQD (reference sequence). CDR3 size: 13 residues. As DNA, the CDR3 is TGCGCCAGCAGTGACGGACTGAACTACGAGCAGTACTTC. It is translated as CASSDGLNYEQYF.

This clone occurred a few times. The chain uses TRBV5-1 and TRBJ2-7; 7 nucleotides match TRBD1. Germline CDR1 reads SGHRS; CDR2 reads YFSETQ. J lost 5 bases, V lost 1 base, and 6 bases had no gene match. The CDR3 runs to 14 residues. This CDR3 is CASSLYQGDHEQYF. Written as DNA, the CDR3 is TGCGCCAGCAGCTTGTACCAGGGGGACCACGAGCAGTACTTC.

CDR3 bases: TGCGCCAGCAGCTTGGGAGCTAACTATGGCTACACCTTC. Translation gives CASSLGANYGYTF. V is TRBV5-1 and J is TRBJ1-2; D unresolved. V was cut by 0 bases and J by 0 bases, with 3 bases left in between. Germline lookup yields CDR1 SGHRS and CDR2 YFSETQ. The CDR3 runs to 13 residues.

This clone is classed as large (0.1 to 1%). The germline gene is not matched at one end of the junction; a read error may be the cause. The rearrangement joins TRBV27 to TRBJ2-7, with D perhaps matching TRBD1 or TRBD2 (5 bases each). The CDR3 has 16 residues. From germline, CDR1 is MNHEY and CDR2 SMNVEV (reference sequence). Written as DNA, the CDR3 is TGTGCCAGCAGTGTATCCTCCGGGACGGTGTCCTACGAGCAGTACTTC. Residues: CASSVSSGTVSYEQYF.

The J gene is TRBJ2-2, the V gene TRBV9; D remains ambiguous. Deletions cut 7 bases from V and 3 bases from J, with 7 bases between. The CDR3 length is 12 residues. Germline V gene lookup returns CDR1 SGDLS and CDR2 YYNGEE. The CDR3 DNA reads as TGTGCCAGCGGCCAAGACACCGGGGAGCTGTTTTTT. It encodes CASGQDTGELFF.

The chain carries TRBV2 and TRBJ2-1, with 7 positions matching TRBD1. J was trimmed by 4 bases and V by 5 bases; bases with no gene match: 8. Germline V lookup: CDR1 SNHLY, CDR2 FYNNEI. CDR3 length: 15 residues. The CDR3 sequence: CASSSPGTAYNEQFF. CDR3 nucleotides: TGTGCCAGCAGTAGCCCCGGGACAGCATACAATGAGCAGTTCTTC.

V usage is TRBV6-5 and J usage is TRBJ2-7, with 13 positions matching TRBD2. With 2 bases clipped from V and 7 bases from J, the junction kept 8 bases outside the gene matches. The CDR3 totals 16 residues. Germline CDR1 reads MNHEY; CDR2 reads SVGAGI. The CDR3: CASSYLTSGRPGEQYF. As DNA, the CDR3 is TGTGCCAGCAGTTACCTGACTAGCGGGAGGCCTGGGGAGCAGTACTTC.